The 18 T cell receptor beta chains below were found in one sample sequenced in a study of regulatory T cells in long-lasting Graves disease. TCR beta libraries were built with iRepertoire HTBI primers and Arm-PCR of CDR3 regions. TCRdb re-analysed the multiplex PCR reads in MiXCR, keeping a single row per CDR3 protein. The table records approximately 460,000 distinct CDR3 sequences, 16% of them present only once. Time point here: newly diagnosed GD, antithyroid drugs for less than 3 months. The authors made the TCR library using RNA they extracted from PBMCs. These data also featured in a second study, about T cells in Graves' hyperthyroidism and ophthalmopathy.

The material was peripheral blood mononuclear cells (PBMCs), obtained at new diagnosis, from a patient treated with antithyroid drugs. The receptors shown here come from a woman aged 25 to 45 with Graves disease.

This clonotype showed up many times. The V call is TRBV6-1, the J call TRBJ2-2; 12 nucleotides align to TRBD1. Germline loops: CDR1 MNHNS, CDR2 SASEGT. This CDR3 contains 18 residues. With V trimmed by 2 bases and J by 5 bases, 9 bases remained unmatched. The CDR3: CASSETPGQGADTGELFF. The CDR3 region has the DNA TGTGCCAGCAGTGAAACACCGGGACAGGGGGCGGATACCGGGGAGCTGTTTTTT.

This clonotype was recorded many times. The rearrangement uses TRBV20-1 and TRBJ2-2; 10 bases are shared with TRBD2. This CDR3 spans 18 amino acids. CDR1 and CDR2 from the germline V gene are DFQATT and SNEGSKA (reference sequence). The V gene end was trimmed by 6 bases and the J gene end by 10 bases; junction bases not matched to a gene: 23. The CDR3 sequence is CSARSRGSSGRLLPELFF. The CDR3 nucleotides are TGCAGTGCCCGTAGTCGGGGATCTAGCGGGAGACTGTTACCGGAGCTGTTTTTT.

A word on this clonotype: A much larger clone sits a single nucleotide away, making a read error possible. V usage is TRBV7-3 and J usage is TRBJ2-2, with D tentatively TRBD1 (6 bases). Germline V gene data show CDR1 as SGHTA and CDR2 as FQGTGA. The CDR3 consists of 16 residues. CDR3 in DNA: TGTGCCAGCAGCTTAGGTCTATACAGGGACACCGGGGAGCTGTCTTTT. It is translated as CASSLGLYRDTGELSF.

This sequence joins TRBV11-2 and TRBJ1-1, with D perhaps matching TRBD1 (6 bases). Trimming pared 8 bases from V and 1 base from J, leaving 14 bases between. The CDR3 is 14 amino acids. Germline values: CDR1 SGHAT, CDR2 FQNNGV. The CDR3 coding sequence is TGTGCCAGCTCGGGCAGGGGTTCGAACACTGAAGCTTTCTTT. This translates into CASSGRGSNTEAFF.

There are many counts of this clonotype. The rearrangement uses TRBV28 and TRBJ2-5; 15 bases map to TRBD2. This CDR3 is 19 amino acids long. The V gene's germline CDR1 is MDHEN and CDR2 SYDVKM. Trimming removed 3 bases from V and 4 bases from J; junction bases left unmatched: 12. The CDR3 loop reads CASSFIIRGLAGGIETQYF. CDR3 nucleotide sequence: TGTGCCAGCAGTTTCATTATCCGGGGACTAGCGGGAGGTATAGAGACCCAGTACTTC. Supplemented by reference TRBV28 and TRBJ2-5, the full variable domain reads DVKVTQSSRYLVKRTGEKVFLECVQDMDHENMFWYRQDPGLGLRLIYFSYDVKMKEKGDIPEGYSVSREKKERFSLILESASTNQTSMYLCASSFIIRGLAGGIETQYFGPGTRLLVL.

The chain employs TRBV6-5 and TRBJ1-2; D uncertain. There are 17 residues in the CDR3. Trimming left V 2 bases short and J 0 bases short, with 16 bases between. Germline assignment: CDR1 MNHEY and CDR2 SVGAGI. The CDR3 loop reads CASSYTAVAVSNYGYTF. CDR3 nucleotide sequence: TGTGCCAGCAGTTACACTGCCGTCGCAGTCTCTAACTATGGCTACACCTTC.

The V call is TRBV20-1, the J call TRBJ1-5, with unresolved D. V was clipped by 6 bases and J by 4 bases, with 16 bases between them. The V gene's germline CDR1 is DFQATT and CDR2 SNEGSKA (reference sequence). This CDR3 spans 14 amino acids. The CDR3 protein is CSASKGLRNQPQHF. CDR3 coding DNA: TGCAGTGCCTCCAAGGGATTGCGGAATCAGCCCCAGCATTTT.

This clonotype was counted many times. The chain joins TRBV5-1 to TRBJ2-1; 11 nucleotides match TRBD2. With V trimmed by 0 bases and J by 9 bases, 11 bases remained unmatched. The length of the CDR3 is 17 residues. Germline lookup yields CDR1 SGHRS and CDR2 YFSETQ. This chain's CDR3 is CASSLGRSSGRYFEQFF. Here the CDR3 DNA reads TGCGCCAGCAGCTTGGGTCGCTCTAGCGGGAGGTACTTTGAGCAGTTCTTC.

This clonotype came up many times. This CDR3 is CASSLPGQGPYEQYF. In DNA form, the CDR3 reads TGCGCCAGCAGCTTACCGGGACAGGGGCCCTACGAGCAGTACTTC. The chain couples TRBV5-1 to TRBJ2-7, with TRBD1 matching over 10 bases. The CDR3 is 15 residues long. After removal of 2 bases from V and 2 bases from J, the junction contained 4 bases not matched to a gene. Germline CDR1 is SGHRS and CDR2 is YFSETQ.

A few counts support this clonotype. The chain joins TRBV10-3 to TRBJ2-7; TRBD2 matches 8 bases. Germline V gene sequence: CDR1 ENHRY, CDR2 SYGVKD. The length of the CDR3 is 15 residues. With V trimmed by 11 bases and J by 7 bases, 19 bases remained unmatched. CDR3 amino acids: CASSPRLAMGWEQYF. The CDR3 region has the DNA TGTGCCTCCTCCCCCCGACTAGCGATGGGGTGGGAGCAGTACTTC.

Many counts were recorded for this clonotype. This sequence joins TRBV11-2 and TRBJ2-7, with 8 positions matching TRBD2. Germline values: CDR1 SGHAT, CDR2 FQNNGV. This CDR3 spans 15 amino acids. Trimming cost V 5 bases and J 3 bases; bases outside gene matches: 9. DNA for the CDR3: TGTGCCAGCAGCGAAGCTAGCGGGCGGATCTACGAGCAGTACTTC. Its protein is CASSEASGRIYEQYF.

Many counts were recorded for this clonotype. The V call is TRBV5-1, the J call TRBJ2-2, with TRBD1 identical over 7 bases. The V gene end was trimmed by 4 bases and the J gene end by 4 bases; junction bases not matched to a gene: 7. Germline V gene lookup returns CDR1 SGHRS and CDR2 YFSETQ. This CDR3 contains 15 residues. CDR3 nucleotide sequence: TGCGCCAGCAGCGCCGGACAGGCCTCCACCGGGGAGCTGTTTTTT. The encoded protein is CASSAGQASTGELFF. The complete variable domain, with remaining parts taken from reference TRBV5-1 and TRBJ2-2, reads KAGVTQTPRYLIKTRGQQVTLSCSPISGHRSVSWYQQTPGQGLQFLFEYFSETQRNKGNFPGRFSGRQFSNSRSEMNVSTLELGDSALYLCASSAGQASTGELFFGEGSRLTVL.

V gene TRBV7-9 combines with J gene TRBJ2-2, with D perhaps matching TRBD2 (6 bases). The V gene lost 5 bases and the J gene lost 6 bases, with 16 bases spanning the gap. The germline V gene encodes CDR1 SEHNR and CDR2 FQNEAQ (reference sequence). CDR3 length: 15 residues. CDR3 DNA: TGTGCCAGCAGCGGCAACCTGGGGGGTGCCGGGGAGCTGTTTTTT. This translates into CASSGNLGGAGELFF.

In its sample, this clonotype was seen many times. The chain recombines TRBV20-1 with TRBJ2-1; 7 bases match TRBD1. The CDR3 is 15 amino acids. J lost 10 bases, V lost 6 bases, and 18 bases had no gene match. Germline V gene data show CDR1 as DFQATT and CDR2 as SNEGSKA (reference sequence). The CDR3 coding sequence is TGCAGTGCCCGTAGTTGGGGAAGGGGGCGCCAGGAGCAGTTCTTC. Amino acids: CSARSWGRGRQEQFF.

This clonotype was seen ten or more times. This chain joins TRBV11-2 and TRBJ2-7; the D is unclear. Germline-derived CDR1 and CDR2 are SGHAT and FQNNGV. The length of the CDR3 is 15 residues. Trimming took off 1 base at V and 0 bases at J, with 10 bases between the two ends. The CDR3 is CASSLGGQSSYEQYF. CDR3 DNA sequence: TGTGCCAGCAGCTTAGGCGGCCAGAGCTCCTACGAGCAGTACTTC.

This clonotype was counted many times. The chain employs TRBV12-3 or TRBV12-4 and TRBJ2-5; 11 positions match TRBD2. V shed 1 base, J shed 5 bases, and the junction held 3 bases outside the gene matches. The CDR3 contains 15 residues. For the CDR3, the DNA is TGTGCCAGCAGTTTAGTACTAGCGGGAGTGGAGACCCAGTACTTC. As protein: CASSLVLAGVETQYF.

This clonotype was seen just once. The chain's CDR3 is CSARTGGDKYNEQFF. CDR3 nucleotides: TGCAGTGCTAGAACTGGCGGGGACAAATACAATGAGCAGTTCTTC. The chain recombines TRBV20-1 with TRBJ2-1, with D perhaps being TRBD1 or TRBD2 (6 bases each). The CDR3 runs 15 residues. Germline V lookup: CDR1 DFQATT, CDR2 SNEGSKA (reference sequence). The germline V and J ends were trimmed by 2 bases and 4 bases, with 15 bases remaining between them.

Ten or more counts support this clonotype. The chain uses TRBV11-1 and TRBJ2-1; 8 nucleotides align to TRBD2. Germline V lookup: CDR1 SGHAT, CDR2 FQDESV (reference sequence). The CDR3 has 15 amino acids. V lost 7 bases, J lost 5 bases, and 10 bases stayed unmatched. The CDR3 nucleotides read TGTGCCAGCAACTCCCGGGGGGGGAGCGACAATGAGCAGTTCTTC. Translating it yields CASNSRGGSDNEQFF.